This T cell receptor (beta chain) was identified during a study of Graves' ophthalmopathy and Graves' hyperthyroidism. PBMCs were isolated from a roughly 9 ml sample of fresh peripheral blood. This clonotype was picked up a small number of times. This CDR3 comprises 15 residues. The germline V gene encodes CDR1 MGHDK and CDR2 SYGVNS. V shed 8 bases and J shed 2 bases, with 19 bases lying between them. RNA transcripts yielded amplified TCR beta CDR3 regions. Scientists carried out first-round RT-PCR using HTBI primers and then a second-round multiplex PCR. TCRdb used MiXCR to reprocess the multiplex PCR reads, holding one entry per CDR3 protein. The sample includes 200,000 to 250,000 distinct CDR3 sequences, around a fifth of them seen just once.

Material for sequencing was peripheral blood. V and J are TRBV25-1 and TRBJ2-7, with D possibly being TRBD2 (5 bases). The source of this sequence is a woman between 50 and 59 years old with Graves' ophthalmopathy. This CDR3 is CASALGGSRAYEQYF. The CDR3 nucleotides read TGTGCCAGCGCCTTAGGTGGGAGTAGGGCCTACGAGCAGTACTTC.